Detailed here is one TCR beta chain. Its target is unknown. There are 14 residues in the CDR3. V dropped 1 base and J dropped 7; count of bases not matched to a gene: 4. CDR1 is SEHNR and CDR2 is FQNEAQ in the germline V gene (reference sequence). Donors were drawn from the approximately 120-subject validation cohort, separate from the approximately 640-subject first cohort. Here immunoSEQ multiplex PCR was the method, and the copy in TCRdb shows in-frame clones only, minus some. The sample holds around 61,000 clones, 80% to 95% seen once. The data belong to a study of cytomegalovirus exposure and HLA in healthy donors. Study observations and caveats: Subsequent analysis revealed that first-cohort TCR clusters tended to co-occur in the roughly 120 validation repertoires. Per published reports, the classifier diagnosed cytomegalovirus status with high specificity and sensitivity.

The rearrangement joins TRBV7-9 to TRBJ2-1; 7 positions match TRBD1. The sequenced material came from PBMCs. This TCR was sampled from a man aged 18 to 29 in good health and CMV-seropositive. The CDR3 loop reads CASSLEQGSNEQFF. The CDR3 nucleotides read TGTGCCAGCAGCTTAGAACAGGGGAGTAATGAGCAGTTCTTC.